This T cell receptor (beta chain) was obtained from a study of T cell changes during pregnancy in multiple sclerosis. Some clones are missing from TCRdb's copy, which holds only in-frame ones; the method was immunoSEQ multiplex PCR. The repertoire has 75,000 to 80,000 clones, about 92% of them found once; the top ten carry just over 2.5%. Sequencing was performed on peripheral blood, taken after pregnancy. The origin of this receptor is a female donor in good health, enrolled as a control in a pregnancy study.

CDR3 region: CASSLGRGSGELFF. For the CDR3, the DNA is TGTGCCAGCAGCTTAGGCAGGGGCTCCGGGGAGCTGTTTTTT. The genes are TRBV13 and TRBJ2-2; weak D call: TRBD1 (6 bases). CDR1 and CDR2 (germline): PRHDT, FYEKMQ (reference sequence). Trimming pared 0 bases from V and 6 bases from J, leaving 8 bases between. This CDR3 spans 14 amino acids. Drawing the rest from reference TRBV13 and TRBJ2-2, the complete variable domain is AAGVIQSPRHLIKEKRETATLKCYPIPRHDTVYWYQQGPGQDPQFLISFYEKMQSDKGSIPDRFSAQQFSDYHSELNMSSLELGDSALYFCASSLGRGSGELFFGEGSRLTVL.